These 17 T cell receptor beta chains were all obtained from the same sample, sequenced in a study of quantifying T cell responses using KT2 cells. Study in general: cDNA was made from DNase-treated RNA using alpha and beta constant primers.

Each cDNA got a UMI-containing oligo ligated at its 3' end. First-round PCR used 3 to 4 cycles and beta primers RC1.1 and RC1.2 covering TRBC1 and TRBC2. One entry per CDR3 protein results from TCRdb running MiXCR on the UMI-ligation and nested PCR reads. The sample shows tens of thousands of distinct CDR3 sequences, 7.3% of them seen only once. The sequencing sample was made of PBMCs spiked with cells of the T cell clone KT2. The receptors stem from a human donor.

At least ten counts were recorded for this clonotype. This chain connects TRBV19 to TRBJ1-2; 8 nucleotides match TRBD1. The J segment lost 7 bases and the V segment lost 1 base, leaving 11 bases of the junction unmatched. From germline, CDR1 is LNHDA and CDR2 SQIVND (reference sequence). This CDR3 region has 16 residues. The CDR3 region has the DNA TGTGCCAGTAGTATAGGGGCGCAGGGGGCGTTCGGTGGCTACACCTTC. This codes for CASSIGAQGAFGGYTF.

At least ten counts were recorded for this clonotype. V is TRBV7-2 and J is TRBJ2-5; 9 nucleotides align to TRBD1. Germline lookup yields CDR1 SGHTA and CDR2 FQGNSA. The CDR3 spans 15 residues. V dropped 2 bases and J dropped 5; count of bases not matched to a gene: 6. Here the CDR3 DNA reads TGTGCCAGCAGCTTAAACAGGGGGCGGGGTGAGACCCAGTACTTC. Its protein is CASSLNRGRGETQYF.

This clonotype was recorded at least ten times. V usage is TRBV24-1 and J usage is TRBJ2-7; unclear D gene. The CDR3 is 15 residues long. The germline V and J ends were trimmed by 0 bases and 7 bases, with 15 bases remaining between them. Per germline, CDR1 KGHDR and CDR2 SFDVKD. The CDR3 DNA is TGTGCCACCAGTGATTTGGGGCTGCAGGCGGATGAGCAGTACTTC. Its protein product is CATSDLGLQADEQYF.

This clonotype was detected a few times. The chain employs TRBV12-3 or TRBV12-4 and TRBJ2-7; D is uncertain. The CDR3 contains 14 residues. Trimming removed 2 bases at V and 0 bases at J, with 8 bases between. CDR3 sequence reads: CASSLMGASYEQYF. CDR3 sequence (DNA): TGTGCCAGCAGTTTAATGGGCGCCTCCTACGAGCAGTACTTC.

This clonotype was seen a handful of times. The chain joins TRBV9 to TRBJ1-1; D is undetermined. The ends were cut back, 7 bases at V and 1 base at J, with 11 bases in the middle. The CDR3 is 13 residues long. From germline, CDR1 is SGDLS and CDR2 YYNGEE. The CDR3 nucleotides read TGTGCCAGCTCGAAATTGGGGAACACTGAAGCTTTCTTT. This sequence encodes CASSKLGNTEAFF.

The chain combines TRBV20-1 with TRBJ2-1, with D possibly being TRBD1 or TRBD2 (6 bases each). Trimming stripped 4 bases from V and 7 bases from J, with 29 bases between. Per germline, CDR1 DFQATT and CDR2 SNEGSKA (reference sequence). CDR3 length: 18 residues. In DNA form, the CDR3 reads TGCAGTGCTATTCGGGGGCCGAGTCCTCCCCACATAGGGAATGAGCAGTTCTTC. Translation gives CSAIRGPSPPHIGNEQFF.

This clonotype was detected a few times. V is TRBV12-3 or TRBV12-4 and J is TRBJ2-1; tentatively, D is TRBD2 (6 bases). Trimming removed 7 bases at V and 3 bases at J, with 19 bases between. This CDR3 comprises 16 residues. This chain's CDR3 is CASIPGADLIYNEQFF. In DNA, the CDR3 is TGTGCCAGCATTCCGGGAGCTGATCTCATCTACAATGAGCAGTTCTTC.

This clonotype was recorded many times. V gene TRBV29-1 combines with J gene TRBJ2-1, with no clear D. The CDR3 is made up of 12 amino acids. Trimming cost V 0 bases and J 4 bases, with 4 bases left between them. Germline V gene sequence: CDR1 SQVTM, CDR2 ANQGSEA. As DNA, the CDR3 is TGCAGCGTTGAAGATCGGTACAATGAGCAGTTCTTC. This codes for CSVEDRYNEQFF.

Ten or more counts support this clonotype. The CDR3 loop is CSVDFGGSSYEQYF. CDR3 coding DNA: TGCAGCGTTGATTTCGGGGGAAGCTCCTACGAGCAGTACTTC. The chain employs TRBV29-1 and TRBJ2-7; maybe TRBD2 (6 bases). CDR3 size: 14 residues. Trimming took 3 bases from V and 0 from J, leaving 12 bases between them. CDR1 and CDR2 (germline): SQVTM, ANQGSEA.

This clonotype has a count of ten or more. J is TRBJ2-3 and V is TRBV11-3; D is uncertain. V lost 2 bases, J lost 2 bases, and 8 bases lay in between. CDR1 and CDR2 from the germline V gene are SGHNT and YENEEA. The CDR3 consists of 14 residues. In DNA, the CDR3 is TGTGCCAGCAGCTTAAGTCCCAACACAGATACGCAGTATTTT. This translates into CASSLSPNTDTQYF.

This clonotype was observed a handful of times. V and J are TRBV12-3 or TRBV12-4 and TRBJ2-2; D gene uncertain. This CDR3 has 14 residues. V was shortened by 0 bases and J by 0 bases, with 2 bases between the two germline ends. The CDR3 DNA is TGTGCCAGCAGTTTAGCACCGAACACCGGGGAGCTGTTTTTT. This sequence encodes CASSLAPNTGELFF.

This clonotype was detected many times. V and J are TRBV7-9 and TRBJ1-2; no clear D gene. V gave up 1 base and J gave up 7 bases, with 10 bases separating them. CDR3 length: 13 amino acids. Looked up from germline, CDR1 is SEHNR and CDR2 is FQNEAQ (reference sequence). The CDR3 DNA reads TGTGCCAGCAGCTTAGGGGGTGCAACTGGCTACACCTTC. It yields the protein CASSLGGATGYTF.

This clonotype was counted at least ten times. The CDR3 coding sequence is TGTGCCATCAGACCCGGGCCCAACTATGGCTACACCTTC. Translating gives CAIRPGPNYGYTF. This chain uses TRBV10-3 with TRBJ1-2; D is uncertain. The CDR3 is made up of 13 amino acids. Germline V gene sequence: CDR1 ENHRY, CDR2 SYGVKD. V was shortened by 6 bases and J by 2 bases, with 10 bases between the two germline ends.

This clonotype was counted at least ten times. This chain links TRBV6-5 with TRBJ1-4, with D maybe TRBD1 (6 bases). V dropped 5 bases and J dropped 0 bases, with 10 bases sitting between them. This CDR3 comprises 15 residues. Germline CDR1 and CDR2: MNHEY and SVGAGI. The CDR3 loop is CASSRDTSTNEKLFF. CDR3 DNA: TGTGCCAGCAGTAGGGACACCTCAACTAATGAAAAACTGTTTTTT.

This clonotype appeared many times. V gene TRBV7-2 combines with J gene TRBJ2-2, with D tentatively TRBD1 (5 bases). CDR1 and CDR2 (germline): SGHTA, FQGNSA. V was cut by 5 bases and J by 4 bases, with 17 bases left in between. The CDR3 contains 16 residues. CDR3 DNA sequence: TGTGCCAGCAGCCCCGGACACATCCTGGGCACCGGGGAGCTGTTTTTT. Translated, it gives CASSPGHILGTGELFF.

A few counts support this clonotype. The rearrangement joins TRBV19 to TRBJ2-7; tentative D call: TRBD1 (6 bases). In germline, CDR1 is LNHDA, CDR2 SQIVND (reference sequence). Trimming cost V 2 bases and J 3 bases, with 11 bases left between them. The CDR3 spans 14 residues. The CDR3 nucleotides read TGTGCCAGTAGTATATCTTGGGGGCACTACGAGCAGTACTTC. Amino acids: CASSISWGHYEQYF.

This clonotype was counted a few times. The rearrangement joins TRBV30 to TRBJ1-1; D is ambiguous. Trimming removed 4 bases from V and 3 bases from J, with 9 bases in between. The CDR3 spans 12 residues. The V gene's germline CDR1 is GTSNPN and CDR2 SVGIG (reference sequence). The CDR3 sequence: CAWIKRDTEAFF. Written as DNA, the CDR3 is TGTGCCTGGATTAAGAGGGACACTGAAGCTTTCTTT.